Below are 20 T cell receptor beta chains sequenced from a single sample in a study of cytomegalovirus exposure and HLA in healthy donors. Researchers ran the PCR with 60 Vbeta and 13 Jbeta primers. Libraries were prepared by immunoSEQ multiplex PCR; TCRdb keeps only in-frame clonotypes and omits some of them. This sample has approximately 150,000 clones, with approximately 83% found just once. The sequenced sample was PBMCs. The receptors were gathered from a male donor in good health and CMV-seronegative.

The genes are TRBV5-8 and TRBJ1-5; TRBD1 agrees at 9 bases. Unmatched junction bases numbered 10, after V lost 4 bases and J lost 11 bases. CDR3 size: 14 residues. CDR1 and CDR2 (germline): SGHTS, YDEGEE. CDR3 nucleotides: TGTGCCAGCAGCCTCCTACAGGGGGCTTCGGCCCAGCATTTT. Amino acid sequence: CASSLLQGASAQHF.

The gene calls are TRBV9 and TRBJ2-6; possibly TRBD1 for D (6 bases). The V gene lost 3 bases and the J gene lost 1 base, with 8 bases spanning the gap. The CDR3 has 15 amino acids. The V gene's germline CDR1 is SGDLS and CDR2 YYNGEE. CDR3 protein: CASSATGSGANVLTF. As DNA, the CDR3 is TGTGCCAGCAGCGCCACAGGGTCTGGGGCCAACGTCCTGACTTTC.

This clone was seen more than once but under ten times. The chain couples TRBV6-6 to TRBJ2-1; perhaps TRBD2 as D (5 bases). Deletions cut 2 bases from V and 4 bases from J, with 9 bases between. Germline V gene data show CDR1 as MNHNY and CDR2 as SVGAGI (reference sequence). The CDR3 is 14 residues long. CDR3 region: CASSYGGKYNEQFF. The CDR3, as DNA: TGTGCCAGCAGTTACGGAGGAAAGTACAATGAGCAGTTCTTC.

This rearrangement joins TRBV5-4 to TRBJ2-3, with 8 bases matching TRBD1. Trimming at V came to 4 bases and at J to 6 bases, leaving 13 bases not matched to a gene. The CDR3 is 16 residues long. Germline lookup yields CDR1 SGHNT and CDR2 YYREEE (reference sequence). CDR3 loop: CASSVALDRGGDTQYF. DNA for the CDR3: TGTGCCAGCAGCGTCGCATTAGACAGGGGAGGCGATACGCAGTATTTT.

The chain couples TRBV27 to TRBJ1-3; no clear D. With 3 bases removed from V and 3 bases from J, the gap between germline ends came to 6 bases. This CDR3 comprises 13 residues. Germline V CDR1 and CDR2: MNHEY, SMNVEV (reference sequence). The CDR3 sequence: CASSFRNGNTIYF. The CDR3 DNA follows: TGTGCCAGCAGTTTCAGAAATGGAAACACCATATATTTT.

This CDR3 is CASSLAATGEQFF. CDR3 sequence (DNA): TGCGCCAGCAGCTTGGCGGCTACAGGTGAGCAGTTCTTC. This rearrangement joins TRBV5-1 to TRBJ2-1, with a weak D call TRBD1 (5 bases). Per germline, CDR1 SGHRS and CDR2 YFSETQ. V was cut by 0 bases and J by 9 bases, with 10 bases left in between. The CDR3 covers 13 residues.

This clone showed up just once. The chain's CDR3 is CATSRASGGGETQYF. Here the CDR3 DNA reads TGTGCCACCAGCAGAGCCTCAGGGGGTGGAGAGACCCAGTACTTC. The chain employs TRBV15 and TRBJ2-5; TRBD1 matches at 7 bases. Per germline, CDR1 LNHNV and CDR2 YYDKDF (reference sequence). The trim removed 1 base at V and 4 bases at J, leaving 6 bases unmatched. The CDR3 extends over 15 amino acids.

This clone was detected only once. The chain recombines TRBV15 with TRBJ2-3, with D possibly matching TRBD2 (5 bases). Trimming took off 3 bases at V and 0 bases at J, with 7 bases between the two ends. This CDR3 region has 14 residues. Per the germline V gene, CDR1 is LNHNV and CDR2 is YYDKDF (reference sequence). In DNA, the CDR3 is TGTGCCACCAGCAGGAGCGGAAGCACAGATACGCAGTATTTT. Translating it yields CATSRSGSTDTQYF.

This clone has a handful of counts. This rearrangement joins TRBV28 to TRBJ1-5; 12 bases are shared with TRBD1. V was clipped by 4 bases and J by 1 base; unmatched bases: 5. From germline, CDR1 is MDHEN and CDR2 SYDVKM. The CDR3 runs to 17 residues. Here the CDR3 DNA reads TGTGCCAGCAGTTCCGGGACAGGGGGCAGCAGCAATCAGCCCCAGCATTTT. Translation gives CASSSGTGGSSNQPQHF.

This clone was picked up one time. The gene calls are TRBV27 and TRBJ1-5, with D unclear. Germline lookup yields CDR1 MNHEY and CDR2 SMNVEV (reference sequence). Trimming shortened V by 5 bases and J by 5 bases, and 19 bases separated the two germline ends. The CDR3 contains 16 residues. CDR3 in amino acids: CASSPRQPTGYQPQHF. The CDR3 region has the DNA TGTGCCAGCAGTCCCCGACAACCCACGGGGTATCAGCCCCAGCATTTT.

The V call is TRBV5-1, the J call TRBJ2-3; 12 bases map to TRBD2. With V trimmed by 6 bases and J by 2 bases, 7 bases remained unmatched. Germline loops: CDR1 SGHRS, CDR2 YFSETQ. CDR3 size: 16 residues. CDR3 DNA: TGCGCCAGCACCCTAGGGACTAGCGGGTACACAGATACGCAGTATTTT. Amino acids: CASTLGTSGYTDTQYF.

This sequence joins TRBV30 and TRBJ2-3; D is undetermined. The germline gives CDR1 GTSNPN, CDR2 SVGIG (reference sequence). V was pared by 6 bases and J by 0 bases, with 10 bases between. The CDR3 loop spans 13 amino acids. The CDR3 spells CACVYFSTDTQYF. The DNA for the CDR3 is TGTGCCTGCGTGTACTTTAGCACAGATACGCAGTATTTT.

This clone was observed once. The J gene is TRBJ2-7, the V gene TRBV6-5; 7 bases match TRBD1. Germline CDR1 MNHEY, CDR2 SVGAGI. The ends lost 0 bases at V and 3 bases at J; junction bases unmatched: 2. The CDR3 runs to 14 residues. This chain's CDR3 is CASSYSRDSYEQYF. CDR3 in DNA: TGTGCCAGCAGTTACTCGAGGGACAGCTACGAGCAGTACTTC.

The rearrangement links TRBV4-1 to TRBJ1-5; maybe TRBD1 (6 bases). Trimming cost V 0 bases and J 4 bases, with 10 bases left between them. Germline CDR1 is MGHRA and CDR2 is YSYEKL. This CDR3 has 15 amino acids. The DNA for the CDR3 is TGCGCCAGCAGCCAAGAGACGACAGGAAATCAGCCCCAGCATTTT. Translating gives CASSQETTGNQPQHF.

V gene TRBV7-9 combines with J gene TRBJ2-3, with D possibly being TRBD1 (5 bases). From germline, CDR1 is SEHNR and CDR2 FQNEAQ (reference sequence). Trimming removed 4 bases from V and 5 bases from J, with 13 bases in between. This CDR3 region has 14 residues. The CDR3 region is CASSYEWQGDTQYF. Here the CDR3 DNA reads TGTGCCAGCAGCTACGAGTGGCAGGGAGATACGCAGTATTTT.

This sequence joins TRBV7-2 and TRBJ2-2, with TRBD2 matching 11 bases. Per germline, CDR1 SGHTA and CDR2 FQGNSA. The length of the CDR3 is 18 residues. The junction had 12 bases not matched to a gene; V was cut back by 1 base and J by 8 bases. In DNA form, the CDR3 reads TGTGCCAGCAGCTTAGAAGTTAGGCTAGCGGGAGGTCGGGGGGAGCTGTTTTTT. Translation gives CASSLEVRLAGGRGELFF.

The sample holds a few counts of this clone. The chain employs TRBV30 and TRBJ2-3, with 16 bases lining up with TRBD2. The V and J ends lost 7 bases and 0 bases, in that order; junction bases with no gene match: 19. CDR3 size: 21 residues. Germline CDR1 GTSNPN, CDR2 SVGIG (reference sequence). CDR3 sequence reads: CASFPGLAGGLILPSTDTQYF. CDR3 nucleotide sequence: TGTGCCTCTTTCCCGGGACTAGCGGGGGGGCTCATTTTACCTAGCACAGATACGCAGTATTTT.

The chain has TRBV25-1 and TRBJ2-5, with a weak D call TRBD1 (6 bases). V was trimmed by 7 bases and J by 2 bases, leaving 17 bases between them. Germline CDR1 is MGHDK and CDR2 is SYGVNS. This CDR3 is built from 15 residues. CDR3 sequence (DNA): TGTGCCAGCACTCATAGGGGGACGAGACAAGAGACCCAGTACTTC. Translation gives CASTHRGTRQETQYF.

The chain carries TRBV7-3 and TRBJ1-1; 8 bases are a match to TRBD1. This CDR3 spans 15 amino acids. V shed 2 bases and J 7 bases; nucleotides not matched to a gene: 9. Germline CDR1 reads SGHTA; CDR2 reads FQGTGA. The CDR3 spells CASSLPPGQGVEAFF. For the CDR3, the DNA is TGTGCCAGCAGCTTACCCCCCGGACAGGGAGTTGAAGCTTTCTTT.

The V call is TRBV11-3, the J call TRBJ2-2, with 10 bases matching TRBD2. This CDR3 comprises 14 residues. Germline V lookup: CDR1 SGHNT, CDR2 YENEEA. V was pared by 6 bases and J by 2 bases, with 0 bases of the junction left unmatched. CDR3 coding DNA: TGTGCCAGCAGACTAGCGGGAAACACCGGGGAGCTGTTTTTT. Protein product: CASRLAGNTGELFF.